Listed here are 8 T cell receptor beta chains from one sample, sequenced in a study of vaccination effects on CD4 cells after COVID-19. Libraries were prepared by immunoSEQ multiplex PCR; TCRdb keeps only in-frame clonotypes and omits some of them. The repertoire has some 39,000 clones, roughly 82% of them found once; the top ten carry roughly 3%. Isolation of CD4+ T cells took place after approximately 10 days of culture. The antigens of these receptors remain unknown. The sample in question was CD4+ T cells from PBMCs cultured without peptide, obtained before COVID-19 vaccination. The origin of the receptors is a human donor who received a COVID-19 vaccine.

The CDR3 DNA reads as TGTGCCAGCAGCCACCCTATTACAGGGTTCTATAATTCACCCCTCCACTTT. Its translation is CASSHPITGFYNSPLHF. V and J are TRBV4-2 and TRBJ1-6, with TRBD1 as a possible D gene (6 bases). This CDR3 is built from 17 residues. V lost 3 bases to trimming and J lost 3 bases, with 15 bases between them. CDR1 and CDR2 from the germline V gene are LGHNA and YNFKEQ.

The J gene is TRBJ2-3, the V gene TRBV6-5; D possibly corresponds to TRBD1 (6 bases). The length of the CDR3 is 14 residues. Germline values: CDR1 MNHEY, CDR2 SVGAGI. Trimming shortened V by 6 bases and J by 1 base, and 11 bases separated the two germline ends. The CDR3 spells CASRQGIGTDTQYF. In nucleotides, the CDR3 is TGTGCCAGCAGACAGGGAATAGGCACAGATACGCAGTATTTT.

The CDR3 DNA is TGTGCCAGCAGCGCAAGGGACAGGGGGCGCGGAGAGACCCAGTACTTC. This translates into CASSARDRGRGETQYF. The rearrangement joins TRBV9 to TRBJ2-5; TRBD1 matches 12 bases. The ends lost 3 bases at V and 4 bases at J; junction bases unmatched: 7. From germline, CDR1 is SGDLS and CDR2 YYNGEE. CDR3 length equals 16 residues. The whole variable domain, filled in from reference TRBV9 and TRBJ2-5, reads DSGVTQTPKHLITATGQRVTLRCSPRSGDLSVYWYQQSLDQGLQFLIQYYNGEERAKGNILERFSAQQFPDLHSELNLSSLELGDSALYFCASSARDRGRGETQYFGPGTRLLVL.

The chain employs TRBV18 and TRBJ2-1; weak D call: TRBD2 (6 bases). This CDR3 contains 14 residues. Germline V gives CDR1 KGHSH, CDR2 LQKENI. The V and J ends lost 5 bases and 4 bases respectively, with 12 bases between them. The CDR3 bases are TGTGCCAGCTCAACGCGGGGAGAATACAATGAGCAGTTCTTC. Translated: CASSTRGEYNEQFF.

The V gene is TRBV5-1, the J gene TRBJ2-3, with 8 bases that match TRBD1. The CDR3 runs to 16 residues. After removal of 2 bases from V and 1 base from J, the junction contained 6 bases not matched to a gene. Germline V gene data show CDR1 as SGHRS and CDR2 as YFSETQ. The chain's CDR3 is CASSLGQGRGTDTQYF. CDR3 bases: TGCGCCAGCAGCTTAGGACAGGGCAGGGGCACAGATACGCAGTATTTT.

This clone was observed once. V gene TRBV18 combines with J gene TRBJ2-2, with 10 bases identical to TRBD1. After removal of 2 bases from V and 0 bases from J, the junction contained 3 bases not matched to a gene. The CDR3 length is 17 residues. Germline CDR1 and CDR2: KGHSH and LQKENI. The CDR3 DNA follows: TGTGCCAGCTCACCAACGACAGGGGGCGCGAACACCGGGGAGCTGTTTTTT. The encoded protein is CASSPTTGGANTGELFF.

This CDR3 reads CASSYLRGQVTVLYV. The DNA for the CDR3 is TGTGCCAGCAGTTACCTCAGGGGACAGGTAACCGTTTTGTACGTC. The V and J genes are TRBV6-6 and TRBJ2-7; 8 bases line up with TRBD1. Germline CDR1 MNHNY, CDR2 SVGAGI (reference sequence). The ends lost 2 bases at V and 12 bases at J; junction bases unmatched: 15. The CDR3 sequence is 15 residues long.

V usage is TRBV29-1 and J usage is TRBJ1-5; D uncertain. Trimming shortened V by 3 bases and J by 6 bases, and 12 bases separated the two germline ends. Looked up from germline, CDR1 is SQVTM and CDR2 is ANQGSEA. The CDR3 covers 13 residues. The CDR3 DNA is TGCAGCGTTGAGTCGCAGACGGGTCAGCCCCAGCATTTT. Protein: CSVESQTGQPQHF.